The present T cell receptor beta chain was sequenced within a study of cytomegalovirus exposure and HLA in healthy donors. The V gene's germline CDR1 is SGHRS and CDR2 YFSETQ. The CDR3 is 18 residues long. V was shortened by 3 bases and J by 2 bases, with 22 bases between the two germline ends. With regard to this clone: Its specificity is not known.

The PCR was carried out with 60 Vbeta primers and 13 Jbeta primers. Some clones are missing from TCRdb's copy, which holds only in-frame ones; the method was immunoSEQ multiplex PCR. The sample is made up of approximately 38,000 clones, and the top ten hold approximately 1.5% of it. The study, taken as a whole, reports: Clonal expansion, a later analysis showed, was greater in HLA-associated TCR beta chains than in equally common others.

The material sequenced was PBMCs. V is TRBV5-1 and J is TRBJ2-3; perhaps TRBD2 as D (5 bases). This TCR was recovered from a man aged 25-45 years in good health and CMV-seronegative. The chain's CDR3 is CASSSPRATGILTDTQYF. The CDR3 DNA follows: TGCGCCAGCAGCTCCCCGCGGGCGACCGGGATCCTCACAGATACGCAGTATTTT.